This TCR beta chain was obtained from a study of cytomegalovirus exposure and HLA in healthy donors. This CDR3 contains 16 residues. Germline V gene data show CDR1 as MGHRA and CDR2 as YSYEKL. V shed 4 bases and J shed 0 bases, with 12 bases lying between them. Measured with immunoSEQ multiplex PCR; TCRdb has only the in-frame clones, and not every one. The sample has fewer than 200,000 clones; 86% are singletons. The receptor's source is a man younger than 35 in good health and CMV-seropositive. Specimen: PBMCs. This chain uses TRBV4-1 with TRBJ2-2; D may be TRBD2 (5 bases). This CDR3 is CASSPRGLANTGELFF. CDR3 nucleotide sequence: TGCGCCAGCAGCCCTCGAGGGCTAGCGAACACCGGGGAGCTGTTTTTT.